Shown below are 32 T cell receptor beta chains from a single sample sequenced in a study of cytomegalovirus exposure and HLA in healthy donors. It was with 60 Vbeta and 13 Jbeta primers that the PCR ran. The method was immunoSEQ multiplex PCR; TCRdb's version includes in-frame clones alone and lacks a portion of them. The sample lists 150,000 to 200,000 clones, 80% occurring once. Material: PBMCs. Receptor source: a woman between 40 and 55 years old in good health and CMV-seronegative.

The CDR3 region is CASRQGWEETQYF. CDR3 nucleotide sequence: TGTGCCAGCAGACAGGGTTGGGAAGAGACCCAGTACTTC. This rearrangement joins TRBV28 to TRBJ2-5; a weak D match, TRBD1 (6 bases). The CDR3 spans 13 residues. From germline, CDR1 is MDHEN and CDR2 SYDVKM. V was trimmed by 6 bases and J by 3 bases, leaving 11 bases between them.

This clone occurred a few times. The chain employs TRBV5-5 and TRBJ2-3; tentatively, D is TRBD2 (6 bases). V shed 4 bases and J shed 1 base, with 28 bases lying between them. CDR1 SGHKS and CDR2 YYEKEE come from the germline V gene (reference sequence). The CDR3 has 20 residues. DNA of the CDR3: TGTGCCAGCAGCCTCCAGTCCAGTGCCGGTTGGACTACCCGCACAGATACGCAGTATTTT. Amino acid sequence: CASSLQSSAGWTTRTDTQYF.

The chain employs TRBV4-3 and TRBJ2-3, with TRBD1 identical over 11 bases. This CDR3 comprises 17 residues. Germline values: CDR1 LGHNA, CDR2 YSLEER. V shed 1 base and J 4 bases; nucleotides not matched to a gene: 7. This CDR3 is CASSQGPGQGGADTQYF. The CDR3 DNA sequence: TGCGCCAGCAGCCAAGGGCCGGGACAGGGGGGGGCAGATACGCAGTATTTT.

The V call is TRBV19, the J call TRBJ2-7; D call uncertain. Germline V CDR1 and CDR2: LNHDA, SQIVND (reference sequence). The CDR3 length is 13 residues. Between the trimmed V and J ends, which lost 0 bases and 2 bases, there was a span of 5 bases. The chain's CDR3 is CASSIDPTYEQYF. The CDR3 region has the DNA TGTGCCAGTAGTATAGACCCAACCTACGAGCAGTACTTC.

The V and J genes are TRBV5-1 and TRBJ2-7; D might be TRBD2 (6 bases). Germline lookup yields CDR1 SGHRS and CDR2 YFSETQ. V was shortened by 4 bases and J by 2 bases, with 19 bases between the two germline ends. The CDR3 length is 16 residues. The DNA for the CDR3 is TGCGCCAGCAGCCGGGACGGCTCTAGCGCGGCCTACGAGCAGTACTTC. Its translation: CASSRDGSSAAYEQYF. The complete variable domain, with remaining parts taken from reference TRBV5-1 and TRBJ2-7, reads KAGVTQTPRYLIKTRGQQVTLSCSPISGHRSVSWYQQTPGQGLQFLFEYFSETQRNKGNFPGRFSGRQFSNSRSEMNVSTLELGDSALYLCASSRDGSSAAYEQYFGPGTRLTVT.

The V gene is TRBV5-6, the J gene TRBJ2-7; no firm D call. The CDR3 sequence is 13 residues long. Germline assignment: CDR1 SGHDT and CDR2 YYEEEE. V dropped 1 base and J dropped 2 bases, with 7 bases sitting between them. In DNA form, the CDR3 reads TGTGCCAGCAGCTTGCCATCCACCTACGAGCAGTACTTC. As protein: CASSLPSTYEQYF.

The gene calls are TRBV5-6 and TRBJ1-1, with D unresolved. Trimming shortened V by 2 bases and J by 8 bases, and 16 bases separated the two germline ends. This CDR3 contains 14 residues. The germline V gene encodes CDR1 SGHDT and CDR2 YYEEEE. The CDR3 region is CASSFFNREREAFF. CDR3 nucleotides: TGTGCCAGCAGCTTCTTCAACAGAGAGAGAGAAGCTTTCTTT. Full variable domain (outside the CDR3, taken from reference TRBV5-6 and TRBJ1-1): DAGVTQSPTHLIKTRGQQVTLRCSPKSGHDTVSWYQQALGQGPQFIFQYYEEEERQRGNFPDRFSGHQFPNYSSELNVNALLLGDSALYLCASSFFNREREAFFGQGTRLTVV.

About this clone: At one end, the junction sequence differs from germline, possibly due to a read error. The chain employs TRBV4-1 and TRBJ2-4; 10 nucleotides line up with TRBD2. The CDR3 runs to 13 residues. The germline CDR1 and CDR2 sequences are MGHRA and YSYEKL. CDR3 coding DNA: TGCGCCAGCAGCCAAGGCGAAGCGGGAGGGAGGGACTTC. The encoded protein is CASSQGEAGGRDF.

The rearrangement uses TRBV28 and TRBJ1-2, with 8 bases aligning to TRBD1. V shed 4 bases and J 4 bases; nucleotides not matched to a gene: 5. Germline V gene lookup returns CDR1 MDHEN and CDR2 SYDVKM. There are 14 residues in the CDR3. CDR3 residues: CASSSGQEIYGYTF. In DNA, the CDR3 is TGTGCCAGCAGTTCGGGACAGGAGATCTATGGCTACACCTTC.

This sequence joins TRBV7-2 and TRBJ2-2, with D tentatively TRBD1 (5 bases). The CDR3 has 14 residues. Germline V gene sequence: CDR1 SGHTA, CDR2 FQGNSA. V was clipped by 3 bases and J by 4 bases, with 9 bases between them. CDR3 bases: TGTGCCAGCAGCTTGGGGCTCCCCACCGGGGAGCTGTTTTTT. Encoded protein: CASSLGLPTGELFF.

This clone came up a few times. This CDR3 reads CASSGQQGTYGYTF. The CDR3 coding sequence is TGTGCCAGCAGTGGCCAACAGGGAACCTATGGCTACACCTTC. The chain links TRBV6-7 to TRBJ1-2; tentatively, D is TRBD1 (6 bases). TRBV6-7 is sorted into the ORF group, with uncertain function. V shed 5 bases and J shed 4 bases, with 14 bases lying between them. There are 14 residues in the CDR3.

The V call is TRBV14, the J call TRBJ2-4; TRBD1 aligns across 8 bases. The germline V gene has CDR1 SGHDN and CDR2 FVKESK. After removal of 5 bases from V and 5 bases from J, the junction contained 5 bases not matched to a gene. CDR3 length: 14 amino acids. CDR3 DNA: TGTGCCAGCAGCTTGACAGGGGTTCAAAACATTCAGTACTTC. This gives the protein CASSLTGVQNIQYF.

The CDR3: CASSGGSTGELFF. The DNA of the CDR3 is TGCGCCAGTTCAGGGGGTTCCACCGGGGAGCTGTTTTTT. V and J are TRBV5-1 and TRBJ2-2; TRBD1 matches 7 bases. Losses at the gene ends were 8 bases for V and 4 bases for J; bases not matched to a gene: 5. In germline, CDR1 is SGHRS, CDR2 YFSETQ. The CDR3 spans 13 residues.

This clone was picked up one time. The chain carries TRBV7-2 and TRBJ1-5, with D perhaps TRBD1 (5 bases). This CDR3 has 13 residues. The V end lost 6 bases, the J end lost 7 bases, and 13 bases lay between the germline ends. Germline V gene lookup returns CDR1 SGHTA and CDR2 FQGNSA. CDR3: CASSLGVEQPQHF. The CDR3 coding sequence is TGTGCCAGCAGTCTAGGGGTGGAGCAGCCCCAGCATTTT.

This sequence joins TRBV7-9 and TRBJ1-3; D may be TRBD1 (6 bases). The CDR3 sequence is 15 residues long. Per germline, CDR1 SEHNR and CDR2 FQNEAQ (reference sequence). The V end lost 5 bases, the J end lost 0 bases, and 11 bases lay between the germline ends. The CDR3 DNA reads as TGTGCCAGCAGCCAAGGACAGCACTCTGGAAACACCATATATTTT. It encodes CASSQGQHSGNTIYF.

The rearrangement joins TRBV15 to TRBJ2-2; weak D call: TRBD2 (6 bases). CDR3 length: 18 amino acids. CDR1 LNHNV and CDR2 YYDKDF come from the germline V gene (reference sequence). V was shortened by 6 bases and J by 2 bases, with 22 bases between the two germline ends. Here the CDR3 reads CATRGDGGRPANTGELFF. As DNA, the CDR3 is TGTGCCACCAGGGGGGATGGGGGGAGGCCCGCAAACACCGGGGAGCTGTTTTTT.

The chain employs TRBV10-3 and TRBJ1-5; perhaps TRBD1 as D (6 bases). There are 14 residues in the CDR3. Germline CDR1 and CDR2: ENHRY and SYGVKD. With 8 bases removed from V and 3 bases from J, the gap between germline ends came to 14 bases. CDR3 region: CAISGEPVNQPQHF. The DNA of the CDR3 is TGTGCCATCTCAGGGGAACCCGTCAATCAGCCCCAGCATTTT.

This chain connects TRBV27 to TRBJ2-3; 10 bases fit TRBD1. The CDR3 is 15 residues long. J lost 6 bases, V lost 2 bases, and 5 bases had no gene match. CDR1 and CDR2 from the germline V gene are MNHEY and SMNVEV (reference sequence). Here the CDR3 reads CASSLRDRGGDTQYF. For the CDR3, the DNA is TGTGCCAGCAGTTTACGGGACAGGGGAGGGGATACGCAGTATTTT.

The chain employs TRBV5-1 and TRBJ1-5; 10 nucleotides agree with TRBD1. The CDR3 spans 13 residues. Germline-derived CDR1 and CDR2 are SGHRS and YFSETQ. With 4 bases clipped from V and 7 bases from J, the junction kept 2 bases outside the gene matches. CDR3 sequence (DNA): TGCGCCAGCAGCCTGGGACAGGGGCAGCCCCAGCATTTT. It is translated as CASSLGQGQPQHF.

V and J are TRBV7-2 and TRBJ1-2; D perhaps matches TRBD1 (6 bases). The CDR3 runs 14 residues. V dropped 5 bases and J dropped 2 bases, with 12 bases sitting between them. The germline gives CDR1 SGHTA, CDR2 FQGNSA. Here the CDR3 DNA reads TGTGCCAGCAGCGTAAGGGGGTTAAACTATGGCTACACCTTC. Translation gives CASSVRGLNYGYTF.

V and J are TRBV11-3 and TRBJ2-5, with D uncertain. Trimming shortened V by 2 bases and J by 2 bases, and 15 bases separated the two germline ends. Germline V CDR1 and CDR2: SGHNT, YENEEA. This CDR3 has 16 residues. The CDR3 region has the DNA TGTGCCAGCAGCTTAAGGTCAGGTTCTCGGCAAGAGACCCAGTACTTC. Translating gives CASSLRSGSRQETQYF.

V and J are TRBV2 and TRBJ2-1; 13 nucleotides align to TRBD2. This CDR3 has 19 residues. Germline CDR1 and CDR2: SNHLY and FYNNEI. V shed 2 bases and J 8 bases; nucleotides not matched to a gene: 15. CDR3 loop: CASSELRQGTSGRGDEQFF. CDR3 nucleotide sequence: TGTGCCAGCAGTGAATTGCGACAAGGAACTAGCGGGAGGGGCGATGAGCAGTTCTTC.

The chain uses TRBV5-4 and TRBJ2-4; 7 bases match TRBD1. The germline gives CDR1 SGHNT, CDR2 YYREEE (reference sequence). Germline trimming cut 4 bases from V and 2 bases from J; bases unmatched to any gene: 3. The CDR3 is 14 amino acids. In nucleotides, the CDR3 is TGTGCCAGCAGCCGGGGACAGTCCAAAAACATTCAGTACTTC. Amino acid sequence: CASSRGQSKNIQYF.

CDR3 amino acids: CASSADTSPLEQYF. For the CDR3, the DNA is TGCGCCAGCAGCGCGGACACCTCACCCTTAGAGCAGTACTTC. The rearrangement joins TRBV5-1 to TRBJ2-7, with D maybe TRBD1 (5 bases). The CDR3 covers 14 residues. Trimming removed 4 bases from V and 7 bases from J, with 18 bases in between. Germline CDR1 is SGHRS and CDR2 is YFSETQ.

This chain connects TRBV7-2 to TRBJ2-3; D perhaps matches TRBD2 (7 bases). The CDR3 extends over 14 amino acids. Trimming cost V 5 bases and J 8 bases, with 17 bases left between them. CDR1 is SGHTA, CDR2 FQGNSA, per germline. The DNA of the CDR3 is TGTGCCAGCAGCGAGGGACTAACACAGGGTACGCAGTATTTT. Translation: CASSEGLTQGTQYF.

The rearrangement links TRBV5-1 to TRBJ2-7; D is possibly TRBD1 (6 bases). The CDR3 sequence is 15 residues long. Trimming removed 4 bases at V and 0 bases at J, with 14 bases between. Germline V lookup: CDR1 SGHRS, CDR2 YFSETQ. CDR3 DNA: TGCGCCAGCAGCCCTCGCTACAGGGACTCCTACGAGCAGTACTTC. Translated: CASSPRYRDSYEQYF.

The CDR3 sequence: CASSLLNTDTQYF. Written as DNA, the CDR3 is TGTGCCAGCAGCTTACTAAACACAGATACGCAGTATTTT. The chain carries TRBV7-8 and TRBJ2-3; D is undetermined. The CDR3 spans 13 residues. CDR1 and CDR2 from the germline V gene are SGHVS and FQNEAQ. V lost 2 bases and J lost 2, with 5 bases in between. Drawing the rest from reference TRBV7-8 and TRBJ2-3, the complete variable domain is GAGVSQSPRYKVAKRGQDVALRCDPISGHVSLFWYQQALGQGPEFLTYFQNEAQLDKSGLPSDRFFAERPEGSVSTLKIQRTQQEDSAVYLCASSLLNTDTQYFGPGTRLTVL.

This clone occurred once. Germline and junction disagree at one end, which may indicate a read error. V and J are TRBV19 and TRBJ2-6; TRBD1 matches 7 bases. The CDR3 runs to 16 residues. In germline, CDR1 is LNHDA, CDR2 SQIVND (reference sequence). The CDR3 DNA is TGTGCCAGTACTCAGGGGGTAAGCTCTGGGGCCAACGGCCTGACTTTC. This gives the protein CASTQGVSSGANGLTF.

The V and J genes are TRBV29-1 and TRBJ1-2; D may be TRBD1 (6 bases). Germline V lookup: CDR1 SQVTM, CDR2 ANQGSEA. The CDR3 length is 12 residues. V was cut by 4 bases and J by 8 bases, with 14 bases left in between. CDR3 DNA: TGCAGCGTTGGGACAGACCTCTTAGGCTACACCTTC. Translating it yields CSVGTDLLGYTF.

V usage is TRBV7-8 and J usage is TRBJ2-5; 10 bases map to TRBD1. The CDR3 covers 15 residues. V trimming: 5 bases; J trimming: 4 bases; junction bases outside the gene matches: 7. Per germline, CDR1 SGHVS and CDR2 FQNEAQ. The CDR3 nucleotides are TGTGCCAGCAGCCGACTGACAGGGGGCGCAGAGACCCAGTACTTC. Amino acid sequence: CASSRLTGGAETQYF.

The V call is TRBV29-1, the J call TRBJ2-3; D not resolved. The CDR3 is 13 residues long. Trimming left V 1 base short and J 0 bases short, with 5 bases between. CDR1 SQVTM and CDR2 ANQGSEA come from the germline V gene. CDR3 in amino acids: CSVEGYSTDTQYF. The DNA of the CDR3 is TGCAGCGTTGAAGGTTATAGCACAGATACGCAGTATTTT.

J is TRBJ2-7 and V is TRBV29-1; 8 bases align to TRBD1. The CDR3 has 13 residues. Trimming took 7 bases from V and 4 from J; bases not matched to a gene: 9. In germline, CDR1 is SQVTM, CDR2 ANQGSEA. DNA of the CDR3: TGCAGCGCCTTACTTACAGGGGGTTACGAGCAGTACTTC. Amino acid sequence: CSALLTGGYEQYF.